What follows are 2 T cell receptor beta chains derived from one specimen sequenced in a study of blood T cell repertoires in COVID-19. Assay: immunoSEQ multiplex PCR; the TCRdb copy retains only in-frame clones and omits some. Found here are 200,000 to 250,000 clones, roughly nine tenths of them singletons; the top ten hold 10% to 13%. Sequenced: peripheral blood. The receptors here all came from a woman aged 45-59 years with COVID-19, enrolled during active disease.

This chain links TRBV9 with TRBJ1-3, with 11 nucleotides matching TRBD1. The CDR3 sequence is 21 residues long. Per the germline V gene, CDR1 is SGDLS and CDR2 is YYNGEE. J lost 4 bases, V lost 0 bases, and 18 bases had no gene match. The CDR3 sequence is CASSVVDTWGQGEIAGNTIYF. The DNA for the CDR3 is TGTGCCAGCAGCGTAGTGGACACCTGGGGACAGGGGGAAATTGCCGGAAACACCATATATTTT.

This clone appeared a few times. The same CDR3 arises from other DNA sequences in this sample as well. The chain uses TRBV5-1 and TRBJ1-1; 7 bases fit TRBD1. Trimming at V came to 0 bases and at J to 0 bases, leaving 2 bases not matched to a gene. This CDR3 has 15 residues. Germline CDR1 SGHRS, CDR2 YFSETQ. CDR3 nucleotide sequence: TGCGCCAGCAGCTTGGGGGGACAGATGAACACTGAAGCTTTCTTT. Its translation: CASSLGGQMNTEAFF.